This paragraph covers one T cell receptor (beta chain) sequence. Its antigen is undetermined. The sample belongs to a study of T cells expressing NK-cell markers. Study-level findings and limits: The study found dominant NKG2C+ clonotypes at roughly 1.0-7.5% of CD8+ T cells in over 5 donors.

TCRdb re-called the 5' RACE reads and catalogs CDR3 proteins one per entry, DNA excluded. Recorded for this sample: a few hundred thousand distinct CDR3 sequences. Material for sequencing was blood T cells: a sorted CD56 or NKG2C T cell subset, CD4+ or CD8+ T cells, or bulk PBMC T cells (not recorded which). The receptor was isolated from a man aged 18 to 69 in good health.

This CDR3 is CATSDSGTNQPQHF. The J gene is TRBJ1-5, the V gene TRBV24-1. Germline loops: CDR1 KGHDR, CDR2 SFDVKD. The CDR3 extends over 14 amino acids.